Reported below is one T cell receptor beta chain. The data stem from a study of blood T cell repertoires in COVID-19. Study-level background: Acute-phase and convalescent COVID-19 samples originated in the United States, Italy and Spain. PBMCs, B-cell-depleted T cells, or T cells provided the cDNA or gDNA that made up the material.

The germline gives CDR1 SNHLY, CDR2 FYNNEI. CDR3 size: 14 residues. V was pared by 5 bases and J by 8 bases, with 6 bases of the junction left unmatched. Authors' data handling: Amplification with reference gene primers provided the estimates of nucleated cell counts. This table comes from immunoSEQ multiplex PCR, and its TCRdb copy is limited to in-frame clones, with some not included. D and trimming were read from the DNA, whereas the V and J calls and clone size are those reported in that table. The sample carries under 200,000 clones, about 89% recorded once. V gene TRBV2 combines with J gene TRBJ2-3; 11 bases are a match to TRBD2. Sequenced sample: peripheral blood. This clonotype originated in a man between 65 and 85 years old with acute or convalescent COVID-19. The CDR3 DNA is TGTGCCAGCAGTCCCGGGACTAGCGGTCCTACGCAGTATTTT. Translated, it gives CASSPGTSGPTQYF. The full variable domain, in which reference TRBV2 and TRBJ2-3 provide the parts outside the CDR3, is EPEVTQTPSHQVTQMGQEVILRCVPISNHLYFYWYRQILGQKVEFLVSFYNNEISEKSEIFDDQFSVERPDGSNFTLKIRSTKLEDSAMYFCASSPGTSGPTQYFGPGTRLTVL.